This record covers a single T cell receptor (beta chain). Its matching antigen is unknown. The data were obtained in a study of shared clonotypes between healthy human individuals. Per germline, CDR1 LGHNA and CDR2 YSLEER. The V end was cut by 1 base, the J end by 5 bases, with 18 bases between. The CDR3 extends over 16 amino acids. An even split of each subset's genomic DNA across several immunoSEQ plates was performed. Some 30,000 T cell genomes (around 190 ng DNA) went into each sorted-subset replicate. The method was immunoSEQ multiplex PCR; TCRdb's version includes in-frame clones alone and lacks a portion of them. The sample comprises about 2.3 million clones, around 92% of which are singletons, and about 0.41% rests with the top ten. Broader study findings: Among the subsets, naive ones generally showed larger estimated richness than memory ones.

Sequencing input: naive CD4+ T cells from PBMCs. The subset denotes: CD45RA+ positively selected. The receptor's source is a man between 18 and 35 years old in good health. Some clones in this sample may be carry-over from other donors' samples. The chain employs TRBV4-3 and TRBJ2-7; D perhaps matches TRBD2 (5 bases). CDR3 residues: CASSQARIGSDDEQYF. CDR3 DNA sequence: TGCGCCAGCAGCCAAGCCCGCATCGGTAGCGATGACGAGCAGTACTTC.